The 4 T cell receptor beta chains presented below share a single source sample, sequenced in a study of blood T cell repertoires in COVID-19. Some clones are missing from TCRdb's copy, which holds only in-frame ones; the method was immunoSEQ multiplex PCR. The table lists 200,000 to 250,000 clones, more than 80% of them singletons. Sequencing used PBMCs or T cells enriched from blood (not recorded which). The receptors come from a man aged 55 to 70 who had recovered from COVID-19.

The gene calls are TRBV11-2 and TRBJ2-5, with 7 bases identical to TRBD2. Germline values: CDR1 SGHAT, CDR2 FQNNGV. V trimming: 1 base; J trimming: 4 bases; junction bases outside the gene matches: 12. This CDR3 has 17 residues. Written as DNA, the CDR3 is TGTGCCAGCAGCTTAGGGTTCGGGCGGACGGGGGGAGAGACCCAGTACTTC. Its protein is CASSLGFGRTGGETQYF. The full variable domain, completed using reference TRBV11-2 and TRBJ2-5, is EAGVAQSPRYKIIEKRQSVAFWCNPISGHATLYWYQQILGQGPKLLIQFQNNGVVDDSQLPKDRFSAERLKGVDSTLKIQPAKLEDSAVYLCASSLGFGRTGGETQYFGPGTRLLVL.

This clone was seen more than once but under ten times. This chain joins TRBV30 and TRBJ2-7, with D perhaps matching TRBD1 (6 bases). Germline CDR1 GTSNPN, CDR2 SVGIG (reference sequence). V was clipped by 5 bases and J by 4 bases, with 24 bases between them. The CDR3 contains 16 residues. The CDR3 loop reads CAWGRGHNLFMYEQYF. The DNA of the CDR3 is TGTGCCTGGGGCCGGGGACATAACCTCTTCATGTACGAGCAGTACTTC.

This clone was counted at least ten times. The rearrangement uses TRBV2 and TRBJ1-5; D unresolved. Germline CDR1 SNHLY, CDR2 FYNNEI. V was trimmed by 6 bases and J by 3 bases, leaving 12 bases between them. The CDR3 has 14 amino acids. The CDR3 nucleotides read TGTGCCAGCAGGGGCCCTAAAAACAATCAGCCCCAGCATTTT. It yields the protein CASRGPKNNQPQHF.

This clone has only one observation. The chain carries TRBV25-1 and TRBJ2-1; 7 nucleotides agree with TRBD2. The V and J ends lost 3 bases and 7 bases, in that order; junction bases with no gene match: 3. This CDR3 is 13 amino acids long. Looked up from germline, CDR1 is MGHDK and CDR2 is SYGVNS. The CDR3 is CASSERGWNEQFF. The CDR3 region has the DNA TGTGCCAGCAGTGAGCGGGGGTGGAATGAGCAGTTCTTC.